A single sample gave rise to the 7 T cell receptor beta chains below, sequenced in a study of CD8 T cell repertoires and HIV-1 epitope variants. Sequencing was performed with immunoSEQ multiplex PCR; in TCRdb, only in-frame clones are kept and a portion is missing. The repertoire holds some 4,000 clones, with roughly two thirds as singletons. Their antigens are not known. Sequencing was done on a sample of cultured CD8+ T cells derived from PBMCs. Receptors were obtained from a male donor with HIV.

The sample holds a few counts of this clone. The chain joins TRBV10-3 to TRBJ1-1; maybe TRBD1 (5 bases). The V end lost 2 bases, the J end lost 8 bases, and 12 bases lay between the germline ends. This CDR3 has 13 residues. The germline V gene has CDR1 ENHRY and CDR2 SYGVKD. CDR3 sequence: CAISEGGTAEAFF. The CDR3 DNA follows: TGTGCCATCAGTGAGGGAGGGACCGCCGAAGCTTTCTTT.

This clone was found a few times. The V call is TRBV28, the J call TRBJ2-7; 8 bases map to TRBD2. This CDR3 region has 14 residues. With V trimmed by 5 bases and J by 4 bases, 7 bases remained unmatched. CDR1 is MDHEN, CDR2 SYDVKM, per germline. CDR3 sequence reads: CASSPGLAMYEQYF. The CDR3 DNA sequence: TGTGCCAGCAGTCCAGGACTAGCTATGTACGAGCAGTACTTC.

V usage is TRBV6-1 and J usage is TRBJ2-3; possible D gene TRBD1, 5 bases. Trimming left V 3 bases short and J 2 bases short, with 12 bases between. Germline-derived CDR1 and CDR2 are MNHNS and SASEGT. This CDR3 comprises 15 residues. CDR3 nucleotide sequence: TGTGCCAGCAGTGACGGCCAGGGAAACACAGATACGCAGTATTTT. This gives the protein CASSDGQGNTDTQYF.

The rearrangement links TRBV2 to TRBJ2-3, with 16 bases that match TRBD2. This CDR3 has 18 residues. Germline CDR1 reads SNHLY; CDR2 reads FYNNEI. Unmatched junction bases numbered 3, after V lost 0 bases and J lost 3 bases. CDR3 in amino acids: CASSEAGLAGGRTDTQYF. The CDR3 nucleotides are TGTGCCAGCAGTGAAGCGGGACTAGCGGGAGGGAGGACAGATACGCAGTATTTT.

The genes are TRBV27 and TRBJ2-1; either TRBD1 or TRBD2 may supply D (6 bases each). CDR1 is MNHEY and CDR2 is SMNVEV in the germline V gene (reference sequence). The CDR3 is 15 amino acids. V was pared by 6 bases and J by 2 bases, with 14 bases between. CDR3 nucleotides: TGTGCCAGCAGAACCGGGGGACACCCCTACAATGAGCAGTTCTTC. Its translation is CASRTGGHPYNEQFF.

This chain connects TRBV4-2 to TRBJ2-7, with no clear D. The V gene lost 4 bases and the J gene lost 9 bases, with 16 bases spanning the gap. The CDR3 extends over 13 amino acids. Germline loops: CDR1 LGHNA, CDR2 YNFKEQ. The CDR3 protein is CASSRDLTGVQYF. DNA of the CDR3: TGTGCCAGCAGCCGTGATCTGACGGGCGTGCAGTACTTC.

The rearrangement links TRBV12-5 to TRBJ1-5; D unresolved. Germline V gene lookup returns CDR1 LGHNT and CDR2 FRNRAP. The CDR3 length is 14 residues. V lost 2 bases, J lost 0 bases, and 5 bases lay in between. CDR3 nucleotides: TGTGCTAGTGGTTTGACCCATAGCAATCAGCCCCAGCATTTT. Translation gives CASGLTHSNQPQHF.